These T cell receptor beta chains were read from a single sample in a study of T-cell reconstitution after alpha-beta-depleted transplantation in children. TCRdb independently ran MiXCR on the PCR reads; one entry per CDR3 protein. The sample lists 450,000 to 550,000 distinct CDR3 sequences, about an eighth occurring once. The source material was PBMCs, mostly from graft donor cells, sampled 180 days after TCRalphabeta/CD19-depleted stem cell transplant. The receptors shown here come from a female patient aged 2 to 10 who had a stem cell transplant for aplastic anemia, so the T cells may come from the graft donor. CDR3s include the opening cysteine and the closing phenylalanine or tryptophan. A D gene is named only where the DNA matches it firmly. Clone size is given for some rows only: seen once, a few or many times, or a class if the clone is expanded.

>-|few|TRBJ2-1|TRBV20-1|16
TGCAGTGCCAGTAGAGGGAGGACATACCGCCCCAATGAGCAGTTCTTC
CSASRGRTYRPNEQFF
>-|-|TRBJ2-5|TRBV20-1|16
TGCAGTGCTAGAGATCAGGGCCCGGGGGTAGGAGAGACCCAGTACTTC
CSARDQGPGVGETQYF
>TRBD1|few|TRBJ1-3|TRBV6-1|15
TGTGCCAGCCGACCTCAGGGGGTCTCTGGAAACACCATATATTTT
CASRPQGVSGNTIYF
>-|-|TRBJ1-4|TRBV7-2|15
TGTGCCAGCAGCTTAGGGCCCGACGGATATGAAAAACTGTTTTTT
CASSLGPDGYEKLFF
>-|-|TRBJ1-2|TRBV15|14
TGTGCCACCAGCAGGAAAGGGACGAACTATGGCTACACCTTC
CATSRKGTNYGYTF
>TRBD1|few|TRBJ1-1|TRBV7-3|14
TGTGCCAGCAGCCCAGGGGGCGAAGGACTTGAAGCTTTCTTT
CASSPGGEGLEAFF
>-|-|TRBJ2-1|TRBV6-6|12
TGTGCCAGCAGTAAACTAGCCTATGAGCAGTTCTTC
CASSKLAYEQFF
>-|many|TRBJ2-1|TRBV20-1|10
TGCAGTGCTGTTAAGAATGAGCAGTTCTTC
CSAVKNEQFF
>-|many|TRBJ1-1|TRBV12-3/TRBV12-4|13
TGTGCCAGCAGTCCACACGTCAACACTGAAGCTTTCTTT
CASSPHVNTEAFF
>-|many|TRBJ2-3|TRBV18|13
TGTGCCAGCTCACCCCAGGGCACAGATACGCAGTATTTT
CASSPQGTDTQYF